The sequence of this T cell receptor (beta chain) was determined in a study of shared clonotypes between healthy human individuals. Study conclusions and caveats: Limited genetic and exposure-history diversity came from having few donors.

On this clone: Antigen: not known.

Repertoires were generated with immunoSEQ multiplex PCR, while TCRdb's copy carries only in-frame clones and drops some. The table includes roughly 2.1 million clones, 85% to 95% detected once. This CDR3 comprises 14 residues. Deletions cut 4 bases from V and 4 bases from J, with 16 bases between. Germline assignment: CDR1 SQVTM and CDR2 ANQGSEA. Terminally differentiated effector memory CD45RA+ cells were left out of the naive CD8 fraction, which was CD45RO-negative and positively selected for CCR7. Sequenced: naive CD8+ T cells from PBMCs. The chain uses TRBV29-1 and TRBJ1-1; D gene unclear. The source is a man between 18 and 35 years old in good health. Some clones in this sample may be carry-over from other donors' samples. CDR3 loop: CSVAGPSRITEAFF. Written as DNA, the CDR3 is TGCAGCGTTGCAGGCCCCAGCAGAATCACTGAAGCTTTCTTT.